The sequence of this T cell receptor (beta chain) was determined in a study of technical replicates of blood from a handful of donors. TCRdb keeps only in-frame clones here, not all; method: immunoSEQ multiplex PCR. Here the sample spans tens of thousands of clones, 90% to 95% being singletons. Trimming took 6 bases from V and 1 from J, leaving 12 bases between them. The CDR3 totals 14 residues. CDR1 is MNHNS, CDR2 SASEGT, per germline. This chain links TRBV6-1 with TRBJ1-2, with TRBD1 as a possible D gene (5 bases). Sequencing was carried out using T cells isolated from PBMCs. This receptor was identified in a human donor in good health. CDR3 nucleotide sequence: TGTGCCAGCAGGCTCGACAGTTTTAACTATGGCTACACCTTC. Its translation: CASRLDSFNYGYTF.